The T cell receptor beta chain under discussion was sequenced for a study of cytomegalovirus exposure and HLA in healthy donors. About the research overall: Within the Caucasian-associated ancestry cluster were more than 75% of the roughly 430 genotyped donors. Study-wide findings and caveats: In a later analysis, at a false discovery rate of 0.05, approximately 15,000 TCR beta sequences matched HLA alleles. Among CMV-associated TCR beta chains, most appeared HLA-restricted in a later analysis.

The CDR3 has 15 residues. Per the germline V gene, CDR1 is SGHRS and CDR2 is YFSETQ. Of note for this clone: Its specificity is unknown. One end of the junction varies from germline; a read error may be responsible.

These donors, healthy bone marrow donors, were studied. PCR primers comprised 60 Vbeta and 13 Jbeta primers. Sequencing was performed with immunoSEQ multiplex PCR; in TCRdb, only in-frame clones are kept and a portion is missing. The sample carries 150,000 to 200,000 clones, about 90% recorded once. V gene TRBV5-1 combines with J gene TRBJ1-2, with 7 bases that match TRBD1. Sequencing was performed on PBMCs. The receptor was isolated from a girl less than two years old in good health and CMV-seronegative. CDR3 sequence reads: CASSPRQGSSYDYTF. CDR3 coding DNA: TGCGCCAGCAGCCCAAGACAGGGCTCCTCCTATGACTACACCTTC.